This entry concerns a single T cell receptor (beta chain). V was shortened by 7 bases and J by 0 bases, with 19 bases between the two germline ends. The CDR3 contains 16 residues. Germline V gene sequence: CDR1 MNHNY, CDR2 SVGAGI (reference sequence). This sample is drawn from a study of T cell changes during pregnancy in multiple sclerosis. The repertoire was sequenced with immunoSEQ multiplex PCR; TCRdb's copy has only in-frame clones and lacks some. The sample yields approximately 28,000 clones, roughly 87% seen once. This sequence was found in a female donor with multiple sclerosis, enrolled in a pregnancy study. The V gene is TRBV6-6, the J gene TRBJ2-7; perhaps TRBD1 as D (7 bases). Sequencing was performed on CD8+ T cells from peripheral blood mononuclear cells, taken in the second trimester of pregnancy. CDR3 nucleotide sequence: TGTGCCAGCATCCCCAGGAGGGGGCACCCCTCCTACGAGCAGTACTTC. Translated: CASIPRRGHPSYEQYF.